This note documents a single TCR beta chain sequence. This record belongs to a study of OX40 agonist ivuxolimab in advanced cancers. Germline V gives CDR1 SGHRS, CDR2 YFSETQ. The CDR3 extends over 15 amino acids. V lost 5 bases and J lost 5, with 16 bases in between. Clones were sequenced by immunoSEQ multiplex PCR, and TCRdb holds only the in-frame ones, with some missing. The table lists under 75,000 clones, around 86% of them singletons. The TCR sequence derives from an adult with an advanced solid tumor such as melanoma, head and neck, liver or kidney cancer. The specimen was CD4+ or CD8+ T cells sorted from blood, collected in a trial of the OX40 agonist ivuxolimab. The rearrangement links TRBV5-1 to TRBJ2-2; D gene uncertain. In nucleotides, the CDR3 is TGCGCCAGCAGTAAAGCCCATACAGTAACCGGGGAGCTGTTTTTT. Protein sequence: CASSKAHTVTGELFF.